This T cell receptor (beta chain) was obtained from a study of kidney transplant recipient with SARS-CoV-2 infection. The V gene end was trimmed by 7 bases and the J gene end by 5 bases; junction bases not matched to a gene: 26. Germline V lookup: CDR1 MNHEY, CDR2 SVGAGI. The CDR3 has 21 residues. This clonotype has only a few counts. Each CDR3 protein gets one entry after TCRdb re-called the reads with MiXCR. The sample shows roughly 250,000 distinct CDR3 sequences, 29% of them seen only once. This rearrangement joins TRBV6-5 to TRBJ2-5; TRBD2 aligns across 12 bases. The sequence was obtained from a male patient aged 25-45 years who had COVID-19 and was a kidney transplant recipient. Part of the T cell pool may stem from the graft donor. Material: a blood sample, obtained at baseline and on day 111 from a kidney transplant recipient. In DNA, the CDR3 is TGTGCCAGCACCAGGGCAGGGCGAGGGGGCAGCGGACTAGCGGGGTGGGAGACCCAGTACTTC. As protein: CASTRAGRGGSGLAGWETQYF.